Listed below are T cell receptor beta chains from one sample, sequenced in a study of blood T cell repertoires in COVID-19. The method was immunoSEQ multiplex PCR; TCRdb's version includes in-frame clones alone and lacks a portion of them. The sample contains about 250,000 clones, roughly 86% of which appear only once. Sequences were obtained from peripheral blood. The origin of the receptors is a woman aged 80 or older with COVID-19, enrolled during active disease. The CDR3 runs from the conserved cysteine through the conserved F or W. Rows give clone size only sometimes, using once, few, many, or a class for an expanded clone.

clone size,J gene,V gene,CDR3 protein
once,TRBJ1-5,TRBV28,CASRSGNQPQHF
.,TRBJ2-3,TRBV6-2/TRBV6-3,CASSLPAGSTDTQYF
once,TRBJ1-2,TRBV4-1,CASSQDQGGGYTF
.,TRBJ2-1,TRBV19,CASSKQGNGGNEQFF
.,TRBJ2-5,TRBV5-4,CASSGGTGPLMETQYF
.,TRBJ1-3,TRBV19,CASRVGLTGNTIYF
.,TRBJ1-1,TRBV3-1/TRBV3-2,CASSQDVQGGYTEAFF
.,TRBJ1-2,TRBV7-8,CASSLLLRTGVEYGYTF
.,TRBJ2-1,TRBV27,CASSSLGQSYNEQFF
.,TRBJ2-2,TRBV29-1,CSVEIAGGHTGELFF
.,TRBJ1-5,TRBV11-2,CASSPTGRQPQHF
.,TRBJ1-2,TRBV15,CATRLTGGIFGYTF
.,TRBJ2-7,TRBV28,CASRIRGEGEQYF